This TCR beta chain appears in the sequencing data of a study of blood T cell repertoires in COVID-19. At the level of the study: Samples of COVID-19 (acute and convalescent) were obtained from the United States, Italy and Spain. Sources were T cells, B-cell-depleted T cells, or PBMCs; the material itself was cDNA or gDNA.

Authors' methods: Estimated nucleated cell counts came from reference gene primer amplification. Measured with immunoSEQ multiplex PCR; TCRdb has only the in-frame clones, and not every one. The DNA was the basis for D and trimming; V, J and clone size are from that table. The sample holds roughly 220,000 clones, around four fifths seen once. Germline V gene lookup returns CDR1 MNHEY and CDR2 SVGEGT. The CDR3 totals 15 residues. The V end lost 5 bases, the J end lost 2 bases, and 16 bases lay between the germline ends. The sample was peripheral blood. This TCR derives from a young man with active or convalescent COVID-19. The chain employs TRBV6-2 or TRBV6-3 and TRBJ2-7, with a tentative D call TRBD2 (6 bases). CDR3 residues: CASSRLGEAPYEQYF. CDR3 DNA sequence: TGTGCCAGCAGTCGCCTCGGGGAGGCCCCCTACGAGCAGTACTTC.